This TCR beta chain was observed in a study of T cells in Graves' hyperthyroidism and ophthalmopathy. Findings of the study overall: In blood, most of the thyroid clonotypes expanded above 0.001 were also present. The model's output predicted ophthalmopathy at a median of roughly 6.9 months prior to onset.

The TCR beta CDR3 regions underwent amplification using RNA transcripts as the source. RT-PCR in the first round (using the HTBI primer set) targeted the TCR CDR3. Each CDR3 protein gets one entry after TCRdb re-called the multiplex PCR reads with MiXCR. The table records about 740,000 distinct CDR3 sequences, approximately 14% of them present only once. The sample holds many counts of this clonotype. Antigen: not known. The CDR3 is 15 residues long. Trimming took off 4 bases at V and 3 bases at J, with 15 bases between the two ends. Germline values: CDR1 SNHLY, CDR2 FYNNEI. The sample taken for sequencing was blood. The chain recombines TRBV2 with TRBJ2-5; a weak D match, TRBD1 (6 bases). The receptor was derived from a woman aged 18-29 years with Graves' hyperthyroidism. The CDR3 loop is CASSADLRGEETQYF. The CDR3, as DNA: TGTGCCAGCAGTGCGGACCTCAGGGGAGAAGAGACCCAGTACTTC.